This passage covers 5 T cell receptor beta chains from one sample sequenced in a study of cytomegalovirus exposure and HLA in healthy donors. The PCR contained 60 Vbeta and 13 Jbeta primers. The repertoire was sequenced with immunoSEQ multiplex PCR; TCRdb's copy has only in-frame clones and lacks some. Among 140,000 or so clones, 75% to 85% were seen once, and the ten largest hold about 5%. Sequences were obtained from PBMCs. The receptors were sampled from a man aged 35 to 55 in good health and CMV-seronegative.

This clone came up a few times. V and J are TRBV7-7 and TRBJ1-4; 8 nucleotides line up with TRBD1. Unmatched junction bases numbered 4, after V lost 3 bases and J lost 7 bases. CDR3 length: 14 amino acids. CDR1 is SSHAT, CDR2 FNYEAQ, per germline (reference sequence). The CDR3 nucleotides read TGTGCCAGCAGCTTCAGGGGGCTTTGTGAAAAACTGTTTTTT. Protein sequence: CASSFRGLCEKLFF.

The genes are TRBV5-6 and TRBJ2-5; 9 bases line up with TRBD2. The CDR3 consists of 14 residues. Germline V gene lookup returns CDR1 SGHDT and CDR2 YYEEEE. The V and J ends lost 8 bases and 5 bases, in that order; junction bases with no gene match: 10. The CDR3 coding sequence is TGTGCCAGTACAGGGGCGGGGGGGCACGAGACCCAGTACTTC. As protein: CASTGAGGHETQYF.

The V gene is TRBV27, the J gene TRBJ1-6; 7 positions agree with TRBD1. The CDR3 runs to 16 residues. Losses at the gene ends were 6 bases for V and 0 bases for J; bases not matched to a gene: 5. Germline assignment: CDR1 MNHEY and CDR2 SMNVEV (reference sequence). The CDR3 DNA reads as TGTGCCAGCAGAAGACAGGGCCGCTCCTATAATTCACCCCTCCACTTT. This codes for CASRRQGRSYNSPLHF.

The chain's CDR3 is CASKWERWVNQPQHF. CDR3 nucleotide sequence: TGTGCCAGCAAATGGGAGAGGTGGGTCAATCAGCCCCAGCATTTT. V is TRBV6-1 and J is TRBJ1-5; the D is unclear. Germline V lookup: CDR1 MNHNS, CDR2 SASEGT. The V end was cut by 7 bases, the J end by 3 bases, with 16 bases between. The CDR3 runs 15 residues.

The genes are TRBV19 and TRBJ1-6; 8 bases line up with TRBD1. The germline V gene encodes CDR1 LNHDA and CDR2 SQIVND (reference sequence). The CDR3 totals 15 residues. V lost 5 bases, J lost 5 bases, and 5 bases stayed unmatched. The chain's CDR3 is CASSRQGADNSPLHF. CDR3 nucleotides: TGTGCCAGTAGTCGGCAGGGGGCGGATAATTCACCCCTCCACTTT.